The clone carrying this T cell receptor beta chain was seen once. Antigen unknown. This CDR3 comprises 14 residues. Trimming shortened V by 4 bases and J by 5 bases, and 15 bases separated the two germline ends. Germline V gene lookup returns CDR1 WNHNN and CDR2 SYGVQD (reference sequence). Primers: 60 Vbeta forward and 13 Jbeta reverse. Libraries were prepared by immunoSEQ multiplex PCR; TCRdb keeps only in-frame clonotypes and omits some of them. The sample lists roughly 36,000 clones, around two thirds seen once, with roughly 6.3% in the top ten. This record comes from a study of cytomegalovirus exposure and HLA in healthy donors. Notes on the study in general: Another analysis was done later, and it associated 15,000 or so TCR beta sequences with HLA alleles at 0.05 false discovery rate. The authors listed 150 to 200 TCR beta chains as cytomegalovirus-associated. A later analysis, which compared TCR beta chains of equal frequency, found the HLA-associated ones more clonally expanded. When analyzed later, a missense DCLRE1C variant was found to be linked to TCR beta V- and J-gene trimming.

The TCR originated in a young man in good health and CMV-seronegative. The rearrangement joins TRBV10-1 to TRBJ2-7; no clear D. The sequenced material came from PBMCs. The CDR3 loop reads CASSAGRLRDEQYF. CDR3 sequence (DNA): TGCGCCAGCAGTGCAGGCCGGCTCCGAGACGAGCAGTACTTC.